This T cell receptor (beta chain) emerged from a study of shared clonotypes between healthy human individuals (TCRdb year 2020). Notes on the research overall: Three men and two women, aged 18 to 49 years, made up the cohort. For each donor, CD4 naive and CD4 memory were each run on three plates, CD8 naive on two plates, and CD8 memory on one plate. Blood TCR repertoires of 5 or 6 healthy adults were deeply sequenced to estimate repertoire size and the extent of clonotype sharing between individuals. To increase sequencing depth and limit assay-specific biases, different laboratories used diverse techniques to prepare libraries and sequence TCR repertoires. Between about 0.9 and 10 billion PBMCs per donor were obtained by leukapheresis.

Using the deep immunoSEQ assay, multiplex PCR amplified TCR CDR3 regions from genomic DNA. Genomic DNA extracted from each cell subset was distributed evenly over all wells of several immunoSEQ 96-well plates, and each plate served as one replicate. For sorted subsets, 200 ng of genomic DNA, equivalent to some 30,000 T cell genomes, went into each replicate PCR. Purified libraries were quantified with a Qubit 3.0 fluorometer, sized on a Bioanalyzer 2100, and re-quantified with the KAPA Library Quantification kit. A separate single-read 150-cycle Illumina NextSeq 550 flow cell was used to sequence each immunoSEQ 96-well plate. Regarding the original processing steps: Because only junctional sequences without quality scores were contained in the immunoSEQ output, filtering matching that applied to full-length reads could not be performed. Sequences were annotated with PyIR, a Python wrapper for IgBLAST v1.9, and V/J genes and CDR3 were assigned using IMGT germline references. Reads were removed for weak V/J assignments (E-value above 1e-6), missing CDR3, stop codons, out-of-frame junctions, or ambiguous translated residues. V3J clonotypes were defined by identical inferred V gene, J gene, and CDR3 amino acid sequence. The percentage overlap between two repertoires was calculated by dividing the number of shared unique clonotypes by the size of the smaller repertoire. RTK rarefaction, the Chao1 estimator, and Recon v2.1 estimates of unobserved clonotypes were used to assess repertoire richness. Generation probabilities were computed with OLGA for all TCRbeta clonotypes obtained by the gDNA method from several donors. TCRdb mirrors the immuneACCESS table, restricted to in-frame sequences. Some clones are absent from its copies; in checked studies, under half trace to an unresolved V gene, and the reason for the others is unknown. Clone size and V and J calls were adopted from that table, with D and trimming inferred from the DNA. For this sample there are roughly 2.2 million clones; 80% to 95% appear just once. About 0.37% of the sample is taken by the ten largest.

The germline V end is reduced by 4 bases and the J end by 6 bases; junction bases left unmatched: 4. The CDR3, cysteine through phenylalanine, is 13 amino acids long. The retained sequence is limited to the CDR3, 39 bases, with the frame set at the first base. Reading the germline V gene (reference sequence) gives CDR1 SGHNT and CDR2 YYREEE. A note on this clone: The antigen this receptor binds is unknown. Within one base of it there is no much larger clone, and no base qualities were kept. The same CDR3 is also encoded by other DNA sequences in this sample.

The donors were healthy, HIV-negative adults with no recently reported acute infections or vaccinations. Every donor was a Caucasian adult residing in Nashville, Tennessee, USA. Magnetic negative selection was used to enrich CD4+ T cells, after which naive cells were positively selected on CD45RA and the negative fraction became the memory subset. Blood was obtained by leukapheresis, after which PBMCs were separated by Ficoll-Histopaque density gradient centrifugation and cryopreserved in liquid nitrogen vapor phase. Analytical flow cytometry was used to check the purity and quantity of each magnetically sorted T cell population. Genomic DNA was isolated from each sorted fraction and quantified by UV absorbance on a Nanodrop 2000c. Results the study describes overall, beyond this receptor: Clonotypes shared by all four sorted-subset donors showed higher generation probabilities than non-shared clonotypes. Rarefaction of sorted-subset datasets indicated incomplete sequencing despite the large sequencing depth. Naive subsets generally had larger estimated clonotype richness than memory subsets did. The genetic and exposure-history diversity represented was limited by the small number of donors. Pairwise subsampling indicated that sequencing depth was expected to affect the degree of clonotype sharing among donors. Across a handful of donors, about 4.5% of naive CD4, approximately 3.5% of naive CD8, under 2.5% of memory CD4, and approximately 0.4% of memory CD8 clonotypes were shared. Sampling was restricted to blood, and TCR repertoires in tissue are likely to differ from TCR repertoires in blood.

The sample was naive CD4+ T cells from PBMCs. The cell subset or site label corresponds to: CD45RA+ positively selected. The V and J segments used are TRBV5-4 and TRBJ1-1; 9 central bases correspond to TRBD1. This TCR was sampled from a man younger than 35 in good health. Some clones in this sample may be carry-over from other donors' samples. The sequenced DNA: TGTGCCAGCAGCCCGCGACAGGGGGCTGAAGCTTTCTTT. Translated, this gives CASSPRQGAEAFF.